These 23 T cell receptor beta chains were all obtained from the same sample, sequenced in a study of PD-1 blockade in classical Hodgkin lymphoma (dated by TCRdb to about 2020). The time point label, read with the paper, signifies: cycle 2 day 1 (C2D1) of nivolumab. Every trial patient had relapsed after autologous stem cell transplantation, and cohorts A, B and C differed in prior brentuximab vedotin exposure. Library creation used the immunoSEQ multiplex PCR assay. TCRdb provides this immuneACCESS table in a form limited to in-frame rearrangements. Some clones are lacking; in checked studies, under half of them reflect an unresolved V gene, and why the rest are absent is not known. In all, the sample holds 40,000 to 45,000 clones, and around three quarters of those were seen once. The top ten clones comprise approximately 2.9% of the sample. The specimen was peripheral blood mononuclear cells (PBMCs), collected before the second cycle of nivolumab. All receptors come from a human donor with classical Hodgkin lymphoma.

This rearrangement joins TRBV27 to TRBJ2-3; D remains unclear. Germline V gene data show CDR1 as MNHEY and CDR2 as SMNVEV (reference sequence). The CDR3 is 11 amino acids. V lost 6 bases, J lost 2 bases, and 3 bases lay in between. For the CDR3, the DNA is TGTGCCAGCAGGAACACAGATACGCAGTATTTT. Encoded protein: CASRNTDTQYF.

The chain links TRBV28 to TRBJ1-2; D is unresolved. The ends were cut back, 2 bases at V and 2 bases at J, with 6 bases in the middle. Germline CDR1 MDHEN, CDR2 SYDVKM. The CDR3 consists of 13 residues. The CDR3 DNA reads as TGTGCCAGCAGTTTAGGGAGGAACTATGGCTACACCTTC. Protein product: CASSLGRNYGYTF.

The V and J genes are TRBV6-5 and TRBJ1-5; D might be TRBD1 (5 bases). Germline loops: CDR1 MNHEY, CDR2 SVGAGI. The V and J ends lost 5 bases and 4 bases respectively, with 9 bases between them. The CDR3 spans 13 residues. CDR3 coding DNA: TGTGCCAGCAGTCTGAGGGGTAATCAGCCCCAGCATTTT. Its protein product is CASSLRGNQPQHF.

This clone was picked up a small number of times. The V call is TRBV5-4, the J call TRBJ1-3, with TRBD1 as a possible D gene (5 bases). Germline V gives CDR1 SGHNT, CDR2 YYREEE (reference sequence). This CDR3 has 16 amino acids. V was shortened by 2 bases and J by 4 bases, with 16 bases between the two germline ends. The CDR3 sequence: CASSFPDLKGGNTIYF. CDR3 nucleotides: TGTGCCAGCAGCTTTCCGGACCTTAAGGGGGGAAACACCATATATTTT.

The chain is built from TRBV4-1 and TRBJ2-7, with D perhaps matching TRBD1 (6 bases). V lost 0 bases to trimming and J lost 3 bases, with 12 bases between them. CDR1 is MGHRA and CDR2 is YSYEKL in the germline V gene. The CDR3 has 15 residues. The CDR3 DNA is TGCGCCAGCAGCCAAGATAGGGGACAAAACTACGAGCAGTACTTC. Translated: CASSQDRGQNYEQYF.

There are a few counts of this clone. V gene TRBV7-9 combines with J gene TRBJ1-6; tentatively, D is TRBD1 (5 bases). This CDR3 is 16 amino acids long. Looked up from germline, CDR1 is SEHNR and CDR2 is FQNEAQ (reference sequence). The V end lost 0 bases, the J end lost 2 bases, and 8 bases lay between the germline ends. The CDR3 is CASSLAGVTYNSPLHF. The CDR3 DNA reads TGTGCCAGCAGCTTAGCAGGGGTCACCTATAATTCACCCCTCCACTTT.

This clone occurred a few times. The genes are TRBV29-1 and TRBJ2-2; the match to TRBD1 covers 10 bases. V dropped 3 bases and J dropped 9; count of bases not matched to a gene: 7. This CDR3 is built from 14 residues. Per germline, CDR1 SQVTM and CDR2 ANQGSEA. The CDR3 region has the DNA TGCAGCGTTGATTTGGGACAGGGGCCTCGGGAGCTGTTTTTT. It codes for CSVDLGQGPRELFF.

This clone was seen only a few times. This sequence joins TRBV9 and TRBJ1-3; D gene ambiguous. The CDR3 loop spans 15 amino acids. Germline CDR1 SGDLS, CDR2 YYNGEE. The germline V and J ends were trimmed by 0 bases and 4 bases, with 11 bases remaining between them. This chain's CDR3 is CASSVGSVGGNTIYF. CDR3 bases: TGTGCCAGCAGCGTAGGCTCGGTCGGGGGAAACACCATATATTTT. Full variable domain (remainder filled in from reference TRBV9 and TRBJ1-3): DSGVTQTPKHLITATGQRVTLRCSPRSGDLSVYWYQQSLDQGLQFLIQYYNGEERAKGNILERFSAQQFPDLHSELNLSSLELGDSALYFCASSVGSVGGNTIYFGEGSWLTVV.

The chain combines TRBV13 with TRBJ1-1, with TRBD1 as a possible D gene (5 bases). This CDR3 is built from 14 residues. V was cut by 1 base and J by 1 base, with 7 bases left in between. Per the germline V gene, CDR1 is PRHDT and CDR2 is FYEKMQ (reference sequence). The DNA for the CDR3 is TGTGCCAGCAGCTTAGTAGGGGAGAACACTGAAGCTTTCTTT. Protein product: CASSLVGENTEAFF.

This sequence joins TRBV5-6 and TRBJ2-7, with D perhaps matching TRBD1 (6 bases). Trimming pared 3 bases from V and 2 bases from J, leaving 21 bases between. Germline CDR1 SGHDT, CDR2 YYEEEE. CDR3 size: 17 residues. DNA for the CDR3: TGTGCCAGCAGCTCGGGACGAACTCCAGGGGTCCCCTACGAGCAGTACTTC. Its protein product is CASSSGRTPGVPYEQYF.

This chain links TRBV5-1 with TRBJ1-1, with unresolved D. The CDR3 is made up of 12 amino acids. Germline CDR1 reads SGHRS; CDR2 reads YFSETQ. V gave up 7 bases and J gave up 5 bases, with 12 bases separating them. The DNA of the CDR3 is TGCGCCAGCGGGAAGGTTTATACTGAAGCTTTCTTT. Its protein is CASGKVYTEAFF.

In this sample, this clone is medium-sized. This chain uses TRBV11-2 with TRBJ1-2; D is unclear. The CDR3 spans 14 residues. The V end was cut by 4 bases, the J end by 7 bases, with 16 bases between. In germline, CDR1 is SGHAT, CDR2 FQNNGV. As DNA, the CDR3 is TGTGCCAGCAGCTCCCCGGGCGTGTGGGCTGGCTACACCTTC. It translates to CASSSPGVWAGYTF.

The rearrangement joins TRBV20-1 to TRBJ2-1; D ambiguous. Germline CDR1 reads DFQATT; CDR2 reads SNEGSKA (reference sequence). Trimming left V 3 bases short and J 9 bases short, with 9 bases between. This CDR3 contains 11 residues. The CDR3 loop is CSARRDGEQFF. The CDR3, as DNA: TGCAGTGCTAGGCGCGACGGTGAGCAGTTCTTC.

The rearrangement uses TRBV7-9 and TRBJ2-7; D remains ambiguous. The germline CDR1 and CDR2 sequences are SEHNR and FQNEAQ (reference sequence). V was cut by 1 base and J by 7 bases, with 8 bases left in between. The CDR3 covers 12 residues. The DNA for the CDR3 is TGTGCCAGCAGCTTAGGGAGTGGGGAGCAGTACTTC. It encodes CASSLGSGEQYF.

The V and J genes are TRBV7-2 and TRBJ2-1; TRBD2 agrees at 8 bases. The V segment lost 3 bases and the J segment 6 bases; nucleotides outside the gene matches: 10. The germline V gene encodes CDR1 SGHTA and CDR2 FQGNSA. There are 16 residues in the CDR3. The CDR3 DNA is TGTGCCAGCAGCTTTAACCCGGGACTAGGAGCCAATGAGCAGTTCTTC. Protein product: CASSFNPGLGANEQFF.

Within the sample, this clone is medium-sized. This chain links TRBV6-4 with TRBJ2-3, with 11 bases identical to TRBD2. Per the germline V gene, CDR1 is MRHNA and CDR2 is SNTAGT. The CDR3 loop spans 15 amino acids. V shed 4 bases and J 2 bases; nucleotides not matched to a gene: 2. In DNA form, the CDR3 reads TGTGCCAGCAGTGGACTAGCGGGATCCACAGATACGCAGTATTTT. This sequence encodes CASSGLAGSTDTQYF.

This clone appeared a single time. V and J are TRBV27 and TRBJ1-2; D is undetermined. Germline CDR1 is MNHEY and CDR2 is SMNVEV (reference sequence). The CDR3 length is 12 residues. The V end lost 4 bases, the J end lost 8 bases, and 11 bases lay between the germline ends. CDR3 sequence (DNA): TGTGCCAGCAGTTCCCTGTTTAGGGGCTACACCTTC. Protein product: CASSSLFRGYTF.

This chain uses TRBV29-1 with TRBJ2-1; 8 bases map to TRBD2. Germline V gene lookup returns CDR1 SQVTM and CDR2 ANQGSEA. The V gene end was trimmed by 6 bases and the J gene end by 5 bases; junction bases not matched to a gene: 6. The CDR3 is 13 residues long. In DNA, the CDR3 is TGCAGCGTGCGGGAGGTGGTCAACAATGAGCAGTTCTTC. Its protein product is CSVREVVNNEQFF.

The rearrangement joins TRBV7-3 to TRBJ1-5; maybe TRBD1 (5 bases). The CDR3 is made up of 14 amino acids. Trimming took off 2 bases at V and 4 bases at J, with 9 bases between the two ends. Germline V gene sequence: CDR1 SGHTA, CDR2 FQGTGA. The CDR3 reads CASSLVWGNQPQHF. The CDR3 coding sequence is TGTGCCAGCAGCTTAGTATGGGGGAATCAGCCCCAGCATTTT. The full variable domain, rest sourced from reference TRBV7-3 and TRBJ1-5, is GAGVSQTPSNKVTEKGKYVELRCDPISGHTALYWYRQSLGQGPEFLIYFQGTGAADDSGLPNDRFFAVRPEGSVSTLKIQRTERGDSAVYLCASSLVWGNQPQHFGDGTRLSIL.

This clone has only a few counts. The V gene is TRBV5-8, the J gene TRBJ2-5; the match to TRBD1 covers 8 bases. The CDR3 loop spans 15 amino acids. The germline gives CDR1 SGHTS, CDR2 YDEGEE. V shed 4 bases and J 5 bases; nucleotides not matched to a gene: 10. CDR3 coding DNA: TGTGCCAGCAGCAGTGGACAGGGCGATCGGGAGACCCAGTACTTC. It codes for CASSSGQGDRETQYF.

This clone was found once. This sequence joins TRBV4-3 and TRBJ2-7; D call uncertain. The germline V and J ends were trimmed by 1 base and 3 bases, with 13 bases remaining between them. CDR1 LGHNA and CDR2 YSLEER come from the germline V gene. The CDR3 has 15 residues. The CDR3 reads CASSQGAGGGYEQYF. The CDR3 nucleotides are TGCGCCAGCAGCCAAGGGGCTGGCGGTGGCTACGAGCAGTACTTC.

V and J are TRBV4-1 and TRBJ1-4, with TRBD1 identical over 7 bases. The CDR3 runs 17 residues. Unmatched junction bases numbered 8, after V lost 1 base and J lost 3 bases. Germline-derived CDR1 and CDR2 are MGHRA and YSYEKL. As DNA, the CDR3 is TGCGCCAGCAGCCAAGTCGGGACAGTGGAGGCTAATGAAAAACTGTTTTTT. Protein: CASSQVGTVEANEKLFF.

For the CDR3, the DNA is TGCGCCAGCAGCCTGGATTCCGCCCTCACAGGCTACACCTTC. Its translation: CASSLDSALTGYTF. This chain uses TRBV4-1 with TRBJ1-2; D gene unclear. The CDR3 totals 14 residues. From germline, CDR1 is MGHRA and CDR2 YSYEKL. V lost 4 bases, J lost 8 bases, and 17 bases lay in between.